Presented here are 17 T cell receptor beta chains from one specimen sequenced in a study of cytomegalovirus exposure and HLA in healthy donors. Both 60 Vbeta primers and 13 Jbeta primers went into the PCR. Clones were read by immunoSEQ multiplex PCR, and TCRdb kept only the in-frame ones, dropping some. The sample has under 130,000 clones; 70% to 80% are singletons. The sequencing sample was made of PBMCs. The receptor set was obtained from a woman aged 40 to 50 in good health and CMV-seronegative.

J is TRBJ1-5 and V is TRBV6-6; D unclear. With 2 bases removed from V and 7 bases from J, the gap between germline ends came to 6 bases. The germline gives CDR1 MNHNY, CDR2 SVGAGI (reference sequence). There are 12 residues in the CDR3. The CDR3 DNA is TGTGCCAGCAGTTACGCGTACCAGCCCCAGCATTTT. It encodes CASSYAYQPQHF.

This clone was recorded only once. The DNA for the CDR3 is TGTGCCAGCAGCGGGACTAGCGGGTACAATGAGCAGTTCTTC. Its protein product is CASSGTSGYNEQFF. This chain connects TRBV9 to TRBJ2-1; 11 bases agree with TRBD2. V was pared by 3 bases and J by 4 bases, with 0 bases of the junction left unmatched. The CDR3 has 14 residues. Germline V gene lookup returns CDR1 SGDLS and CDR2 YYNGEE.

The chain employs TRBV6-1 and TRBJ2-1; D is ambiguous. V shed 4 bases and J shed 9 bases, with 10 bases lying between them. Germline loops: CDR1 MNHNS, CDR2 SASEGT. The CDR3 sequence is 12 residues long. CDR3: CASSAPASEQFF. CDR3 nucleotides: TGTGCCAGCAGTGCTCCCGCGAGTGAGCAGTTCTTC.

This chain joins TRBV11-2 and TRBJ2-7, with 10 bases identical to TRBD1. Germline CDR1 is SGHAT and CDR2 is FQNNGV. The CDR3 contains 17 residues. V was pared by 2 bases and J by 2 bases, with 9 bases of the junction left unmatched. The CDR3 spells CASSLSVGQGGAYEQYF. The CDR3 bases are TGTGCCAGCAGCTTATCGGTTGGACAGGGGGGCGCCTACGAGCAGTACTTC.

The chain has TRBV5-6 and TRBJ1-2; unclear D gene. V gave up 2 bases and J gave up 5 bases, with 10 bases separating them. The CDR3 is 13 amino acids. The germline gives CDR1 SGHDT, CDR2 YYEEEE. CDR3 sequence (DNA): TGTGCCAGCAGCTTCGGAGGCTCTTATGGCTACACCTTC. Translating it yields CASSFGGSYGYTF.

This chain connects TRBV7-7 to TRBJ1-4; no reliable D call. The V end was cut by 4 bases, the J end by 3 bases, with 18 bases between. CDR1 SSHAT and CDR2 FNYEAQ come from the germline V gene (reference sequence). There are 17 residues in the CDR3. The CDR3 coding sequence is TGTGCCAGCAGCTCAGGTCCAAAGGTCGGCTCTAATGAAAAACTGTTTTTT. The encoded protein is CASSSGPKVGSNEKLFF.

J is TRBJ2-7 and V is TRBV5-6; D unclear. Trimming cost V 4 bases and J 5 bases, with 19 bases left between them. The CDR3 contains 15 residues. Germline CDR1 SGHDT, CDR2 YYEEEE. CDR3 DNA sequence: TGTGCCAGCAGCGGAACGACACCCCTCGTGGACGAGCAGTACTTC. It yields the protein CASSGTTPLVDEQYF.

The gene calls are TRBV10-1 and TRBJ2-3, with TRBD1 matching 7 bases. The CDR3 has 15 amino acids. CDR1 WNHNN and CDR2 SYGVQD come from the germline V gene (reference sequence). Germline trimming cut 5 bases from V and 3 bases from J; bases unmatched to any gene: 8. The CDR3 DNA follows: TGCGCCAGCAGTTTCGAGACAGGGTTTACAGATACGCAGTATTTT. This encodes CASSFETGFTDTQYF.

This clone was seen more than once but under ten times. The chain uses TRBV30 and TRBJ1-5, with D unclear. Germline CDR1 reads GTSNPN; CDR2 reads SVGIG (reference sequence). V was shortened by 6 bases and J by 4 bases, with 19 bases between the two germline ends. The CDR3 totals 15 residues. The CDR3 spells CACPPNLSPNQPQHF. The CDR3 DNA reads TGTGCCTGCCCCCCGAACTTATCCCCAAATCAGCCCCAGCATTTT.

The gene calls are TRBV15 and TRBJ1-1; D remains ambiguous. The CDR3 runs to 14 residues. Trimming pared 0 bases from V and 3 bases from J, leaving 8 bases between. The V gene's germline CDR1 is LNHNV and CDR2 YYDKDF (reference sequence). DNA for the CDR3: TGTGCCACCAGCAGAGATAACGGGGACACTGAAGCTTTCTTT. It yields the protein CATSRDNGDTEAFF.

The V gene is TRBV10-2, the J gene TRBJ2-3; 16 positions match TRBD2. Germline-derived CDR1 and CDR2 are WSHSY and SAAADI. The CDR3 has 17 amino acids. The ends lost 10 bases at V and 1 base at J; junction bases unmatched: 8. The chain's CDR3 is CATAGLAGGPGTDTQYF. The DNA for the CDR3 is TGCGCCACCGCGGGACTAGCGGGGGGGCCGGGCACAGATACGCAGTATTTT.

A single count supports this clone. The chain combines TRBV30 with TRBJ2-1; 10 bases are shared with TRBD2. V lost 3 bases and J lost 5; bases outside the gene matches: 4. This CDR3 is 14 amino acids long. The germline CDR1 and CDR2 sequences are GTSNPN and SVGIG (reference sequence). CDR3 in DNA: TGTGCCTGGAGGAGGGGACTAGCGAACAATGAGCAGTTCTTC. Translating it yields CAWRRGLANNEQFF.

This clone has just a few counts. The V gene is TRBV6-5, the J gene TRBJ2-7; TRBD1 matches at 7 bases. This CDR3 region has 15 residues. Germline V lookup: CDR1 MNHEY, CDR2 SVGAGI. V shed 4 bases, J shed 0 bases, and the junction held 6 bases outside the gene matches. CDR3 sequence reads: CASSSTGSVSYEQYF. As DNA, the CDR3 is TGTGCCAGCAGTTCGACAGGGTCGGTCTCCTACGAGCAGTACTTC.

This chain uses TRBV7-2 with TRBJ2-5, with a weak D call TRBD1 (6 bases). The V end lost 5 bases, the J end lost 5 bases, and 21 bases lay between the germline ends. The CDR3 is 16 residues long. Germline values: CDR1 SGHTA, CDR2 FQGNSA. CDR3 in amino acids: CASSPSRGGGRETQYF. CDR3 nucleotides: TGTGCCAGCAGCCCATCCAGGGGTGGGGGTCGGGAGACCCAGTACTTC.

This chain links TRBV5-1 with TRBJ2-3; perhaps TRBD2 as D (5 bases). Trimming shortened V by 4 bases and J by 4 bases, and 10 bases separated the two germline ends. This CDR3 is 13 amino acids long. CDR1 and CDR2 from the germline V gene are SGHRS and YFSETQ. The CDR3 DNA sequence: TGCGCCAGCAGCCCGGACTTCCCAGATACGCAGTATTTT. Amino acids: CASSPDFPDTQYF.

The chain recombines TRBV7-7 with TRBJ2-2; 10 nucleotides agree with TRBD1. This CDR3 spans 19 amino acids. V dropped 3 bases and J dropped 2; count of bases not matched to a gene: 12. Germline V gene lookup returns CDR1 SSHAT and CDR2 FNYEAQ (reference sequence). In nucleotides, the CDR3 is TGTGCCAGCAGCTTTTCCTACCGGGACAGGGGCACCAACACCGGGGAGCTGTTTTTT. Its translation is CASSFSYRDRGTNTGELFF.

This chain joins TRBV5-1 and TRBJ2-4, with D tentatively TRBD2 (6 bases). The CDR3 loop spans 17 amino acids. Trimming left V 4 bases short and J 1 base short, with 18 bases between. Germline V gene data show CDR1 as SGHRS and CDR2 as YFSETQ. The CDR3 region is CASSAGLAEGAKNIQYF. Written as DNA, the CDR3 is TGCGCCAGCAGCGCGGGACTCGCGGAGGGCGCCAAAAACATTCAGTACTTC.